Following are 23 T cell receptor beta chains from one sample sequenced in a study of CD8 T cells in ankylosing spondylitis. One entry per CDR3 protein, called by TCRdb with MiXCR from the 5' RACE reads. The table lists tens of thousands of distinct CDR3 sequences, about a sixth of them singletons, with around 28% in the top ten. Sequenced sample: blood. Receptors originate from a male donor with ankylosing spondylitis or in good health (not recorded which).

This chain connects TRBV20-1 to TRBJ2-1, with TRBD2 matching over 12 bases. Trimming at V came to 5 bases and at J to 5 bases, leaving 13 bases not matched to a gene. Per germline, CDR1 DFQATT and CDR2 SNEGSKA (reference sequence). The CDR3 loop spans 17 amino acids. This CDR3 reads CSAGTPLLAGGHNEQFF. The CDR3 DNA follows: TGCAGTGCTGGGACCCCCCTACTAGCGGGAGGCCACAATGAGCAGTTCTTC.

V usage is TRBV6-4 and J usage is TRBJ2-3, with TRBD1 identical over 7 bases. Germline-derived CDR1 and CDR2 are MRHNA and SNTAGT. The CDR3 covers 14 residues. Trimming cost V 6 bases and J 2 bases; bases outside gene matches: 5. CDR3 sequence reads: CASRMDRNTDTQYF. CDR3 nucleotide sequence: TGTGCCAGCAGAATGGACAGGAACACAGATACGCAGTATTTT.

A word on this clonotype: A much larger clone differs by one base, so this may be a read error. The V gene is TRBV7-9, the J gene TRBJ2-1, with D perhaps matching TRBD2 (6 bases). The germline V gene encodes CDR1 SEHNR and CDR2 FQNEAQ (reference sequence). The CDR3 length is 14 residues. The V end was cut by 3 bases, the J end by 3 bases, with 9 bases between. This chain's CDR3 is CASSFGTLYNEQFF. CDR3 nucleotides: TGTGCCAGCAGCTTCGGGACTCTCTACAATGAGCAGTTCTTC.

The chain joins TRBV12-3 or TRBV12-4 to TRBJ2-5; tentatively, D is TRBD1 or TRBD2 (5 bases each). The V end lost 5 bases, the J end lost 5 bases, and 15 bases lay between the germline ends. CDR3 length: 14 residues. CDR3 amino acids: CASSPAGAWETQYF. The CDR3, as DNA: TGTGCCAGCAGTCCAGCCGGGGCGTGGGAGACCCAGTACTTC.

The genes are TRBV15 and TRBJ1-3; D is unclear. V gave up 5 bases and J gave up 4 bases, with 18 bases separating them. This CDR3 has 16 residues. The germline gives CDR1 LNHNV, CDR2 YYDKDF (reference sequence). CDR3 DNA sequence: TGTGCCACCAGCGGCAGACGGGAGAGAGGAGGAAACACCATATATTTT. This translates into CATSGRRERGGNTIYF.

The chain links TRBV7-2 to TRBJ2-2, with a possible D match to TRBD1 (6 bases). V lost 4 bases and J lost 0, with 12 bases in between. Germline CDR1 reads SGHTA; CDR2 reads FQGNSA. This CDR3 is 16 amino acids long. The CDR3 region is CASSSSPGANTGELFF. In DNA form, the CDR3 reads TGTGCCAGCAGCTCTTCCCCAGGGGCGAACACCGGGGAGCTGTTTTTT.

This clonotype was recorded once. This chain links TRBV4-3 with TRBJ1-2, with D possibly being TRBD1 (6 bases). The CDR3 contains 16 residues. CDR1 LGHNA and CDR2 YSLEER come from the germline V gene. V lost 0 bases, J lost 4 bases, and 15 bases lay in between. Here the CDR3 DNA reads TGCGCCAGCAGCCAAGACCGAACCGACAGGCCCTATGGCTACACCTTC. Its protein product is CASSQDRTDRPYGYTF.

As regards this clonotype: A junction end diverges from the germline sequence, so it may reflect a read error. The rearrangement uses TRBV10-3 and TRBJ1-1, with D tentatively TRBD1 (6 bases). The CDR3 contains 14 residues. Per the germline V gene, CDR1 is ENHRY and CDR2 is SYGVKD. The DNA of the CDR3 is TGTGCCATCAGTGAAGGGGGGGCTTACACTGAAGCCTTCTTT. This translates into CAISEGGAYTEAFF.

CDR3 DNA sequence: TGCGCCAGCAGCTTGGCAGGGTTCACCTACAATGAGCAGTTCTTC. The encoded protein is CASSLAGFTYNEQFF. V usage is TRBV5-1 and J usage is TRBJ2-1; D is perhaps TRBD1 (5 bases). Between the trimmed V and J ends, which lost 0 bases and 2 bases, there was a span of 9 bases. CDR3 length equals 15 residues. CDR1 and CDR2 (germline): SGHRS, YFSETQ.

This clonotype has at least ten counts. The gene calls are TRBV18 and TRBJ2-1, with 10 nucleotides matching TRBD2. Trimming at V came to 7 bases and at J to 6 bases, leaving 6 bases not matched to a gene. This CDR3 has 14 amino acids. The germline V gene encodes CDR1 KGHSH and CDR2 LQKENI. CDR3 region: CASYLAGELNEQFF. The CDR3 DNA sequence: TGTGCCAGCTACCTAGCGGGAGAACTCAATGAGCAGTTCTTC.

The CDR3 DNA is TGTGCCAGCAGCTTAGCTATGGGGGCGACCGGGGAGCTGTTTTTT. This sequence encodes CASSLAMGATGELFF. The chain has TRBV11-2 and TRBJ2-2, with D possibly matching TRBD1 (6 bases). Per the germline V gene, CDR1 is SGHAT and CDR2 is FQNNGV. There are 15 residues in the CDR3. V was pared by 1 base and J by 5 bases, with 11 bases between.

V is TRBV29-1 and J is TRBJ2-2; D gene unclear. Germline lookup yields CDR1 SQVTM and CDR2 ANQGSEA. This CDR3 has 13 amino acids. The CDR3 DNA reads TGCAGTACCTCTAGTAGGAACACCGGGGAGCTGTTTTTT. It yields the protein CSTSSRNTGELFF.

The V gene is TRBV6-2 or TRBV6-3, the J gene TRBJ2-1, with D perhaps matching TRBD1 (6 bases). Between the trimmed V and J ends, which lost 1 base and 6 bases, there was a span of 10 bases. The germline V gene encodes CDR1 MNHEY and CDR2 SVGEGT. The CDR3 is made up of 14 amino acids. CDR3 amino acids: CASSYLGRGNEQFF. In nucleotides, the CDR3 is TGTGCCAGCAGTTACTTGGGCAGGGGCAATGAGCAGTTCTTC.

The sample holds many counts of this clonotype. The gene calls are TRBV4-3 and TRBJ1-1; D not certain. The germline V gene encodes CDR1 LGHNA and CDR2 YSLEER. The CDR3 consists of 14 residues. Trimming left V 0 bases short and J 3 bases short, with 8 bases between. DNA of the CDR3: TGCGCCAGCAGCCAAGAACCAGTATACACTGAAGCTTTCTTT. Translating gives CASSQEPVYTEAFF.

This clonotype was seen a few times. The V call is TRBV29-1, the J call TRBJ2-1, with 7 positions matching TRBD1. The length of the CDR3 is 14 residues. In germline, CDR1 is SQVTM, CDR2 ANQGSEA. Trimming cost V 2 bases and J 4 bases; bases outside gene matches: 5. The CDR3 loop is CSVELRDSYNEQFF. As DNA, the CDR3 is TGCAGCGTTGAACTCCGGGACAGTTACAATGAGCAGTTCTTC.

This clonotype was picked up a small number of times. V gene TRBV12-3 or TRBV12-4 combines with J gene TRBJ2-4, with 7 bases fitting TRBD1. This CDR3 contains 13 residues. J lost 6 bases, V lost 2 bases, and 1 base had no gene match. For the CDR3, the DNA is TGTGCCAGCAGTTTAACAGGGGCAAACATTCAGTACTTC. It yields the protein CASSLTGANIQYF.

The rearrangement joins TRBV7-2 to TRBJ1-4; D remains unclear. This CDR3 is 15 amino acids long. Germline-derived CDR1 and CDR2 are SGHTA and FQGNSA. Trimming removed 5 bases at V and 3 bases at J, with 13 bases between. The CDR3 protein is CASSPRWAANEKLFF. CDR3 nucleotide sequence: TGTGCCAGCAGCCCCCGTTGGGCGGCTAATGAAAAACTGTTTTTT.

This clonotype was counted at least ten times. The V gene is TRBV5-1, the J gene TRBJ2-1; TRBD1 might be the D (6 bases). The V gene lost 7 bases and the J gene lost 0 bases, with 23 bases spanning the gap. The germline V gene has CDR1 SGHRS and CDR2 YFSETQ. The CDR3 runs to 18 residues. The CDR3 reads CASYQGLVPTRSYNEQFF. In DNA form, the CDR3 reads TGCGCCAGCTACCAGGGGCTAGTCCCCACCCGCTCCTACAATGAGCAGTTCTTC.

This clonotype was seen more than once but under ten times. The chain couples TRBV29-1 to TRBJ1-2; unclear D gene. The germline V gene encodes CDR1 SQVTM and CDR2 ANQGSEA. This CDR3 has 10 residues. V was clipped by 7 bases and J by 8 bases, with 11 bases between them. The CDR3 DNA follows: TGCAGCGCGGGCGCTCAGGGCTACACCTTC. Protein product: CSAGAQGYTF.

This clonotype was seen many times. CDR3 DNA: TGTGCCACCAGCAGAGGGGACGCGGGGCCGGGTTTCGATACGCAGTATTTT. This gives the protein CATSRGDAGPGFDTQYF. This chain uses TRBV15 with TRBJ2-3, with a tentative D call TRBD2 (6 bases). The germline V and J ends were trimmed by 1 base and 6 bases, with 20 bases remaining between them. CDR1 LNHNV and CDR2 YYDKDF come from the germline V gene (reference sequence). The CDR3 totals 17 residues.

This clonotype was observed a few times. The V gene is TRBV19, the J gene TRBJ2-6, with 7 bases lining up with TRBD1. V was pared by 3 bases and J by 0 bases, with 11 bases of the junction left unmatched. The germline gives CDR1 LNHDA, CDR2 SQIVND (reference sequence). This CDR3 is 19 amino acids long. The CDR3 bases are TGTGCCAGTAGTATGGGGCGAGGACAGGAGAGCTCTGGGGCCAACGTCCTGACTTTC. Translated, it gives CASSMGRGQESSGANVLTF.

This clonotype showed up just a few times. V is TRBV7-9 and J is TRBJ1-1, with no clear D. Trimming took 1 base from V and 10 from J, leaving 13 bases between them. Germline CDR1 reads SEHNR; CDR2 reads FQNEAQ (reference sequence). This CDR3 region has 13 residues. The CDR3 DNA follows: TGTGCCAGCAGCTTAGGGGGAGGAGTCGGAGCTTTCTTT. It codes for CASSLGGGVGAFF.

The rearrangement joins TRBV4-3 to TRBJ1-1, with D maybe TRBD1 (6 bases). This CDR3 is 14 amino acids long. Germline loops: CDR1 LGHNA, CDR2 YSLEER. Trimming took 2 bases from V and 5 from J, leaving 12 bases between them. The CDR3 nucleotides read TGCGCCAGCAGCCAATTTACACAGGGAACTGAAGCTTTCTTT. As protein: CASSQFTQGTEAFF.